This paragraph reports one TCR beta chain. This receptor's antigen is unknown. Base-call qualities are not available, and no considerably larger clone is one nucleotide away. V is pared back by 3 bases and J by 4 bases, with 13 bases lying between the germline termini. The CDR3 runs 14 amino acids, cysteine and phenylalanine included. Only CDR3 DNA is held: 42 bases, read in frame from base 1. CDR1 and CDR2 were assigned from the germline V gene (reference sequence) as GTSNPN and SVGIG. The sample originates from a study of CD8+ T cells in alopecia areata (dated by TCRdb to 2016 to 2018). A note on the overall study: Treated patients were enrolled in an open-label pilot trial of oral tofacitinib at 5 to 10 mg twice daily for moderate-to-severe alopecia areata. Tofacitinib was administered for 6 to 18 months, and 6 months of follow-up off drug were then conducted to assess delayed response and recurrence. High-throughput TCRbeta sequencing was used to examine T cell clonal expansion in alopecia areata in both the C3H/HeJ mouse model and human patients. Human TCRbeta sequencing covered scalp tissue and sorted CD4+ and CD8+ peripheral blood T cells from patchy and totalis/universalis alopecia areata patients and healthy controls. Biopsies were taken from tofacitinib-treated patients at baseline and at 4 and 24 weeks of treatment, and a later scalp biopsy was taken in several of the tofacitinib-treated patients. Scalp clonality was compared across normal scalp (n=4), patchy alopecia areata scalp (n=8), and alopecia totalis/universalis scalp (n=8). The RNA source kit depended on sample type: the PAXgene miRNA kit for fixed scalp, the miRNeasy kit for PBMCs, and the RNeasy kit for mouse skin. TCRbeta CDR3 regions were amplified by immunoSEQ multiplex PCR using 35 Vbeta forward and 13 Jbeta reverse primers.

This specimen's time point label, per the study, means: baseline before oral tofacitinib. Peripheral blood and lesional scalp punch biopsies were obtained from patients with alopecia areata. PBMCs were isolated by density centrifugation and stained for CD3, CD4 and CD8, and CD4+ and CD8+ T cells were sorted on a FACSAria. Overall results and qualifications from the work: Shared TCR sequences between patients were less evident than in mice, which may be partly attributable to HLA diversity in the patient population. Higher clonality and more expanded CD8+ clones were observed in lesional scalp than in normal scalp, particularly in alopecia totalis/universalis, a finding suggestive of antigenic drive. Resident alphabeta T cells in normal human skin are also sequenced, complicating scalp TCR repertoire analysis, unlike mouse skin dominated by gammadelta T cells.

Library preparation employed the immunoSEQ multiplex PCR assay. For TCR sequencing, RNA was extracted from every sample and reverse transcribed into cDNA to serve as template. First-strand cDNA was synthesized with SuperScript III using a 2:1 mix of oligo-dT and random hexamers. A synthetic immune receptor repertoire was used to assess amplification bias, and residual bias was removed computationally. As for how the authors treated the data: Raw reads were preprocessed to remove errors, and CDR3 was defined according to IMGT conventions as the region from the conserved cysteine to phenylalanine. To get clonality, Shannon entropy was normalized by log2 of the number of productive unique TCRs and the result was subtracted from 1. Whether each scalp clone was CD4 or CD8 was inferred by checking scalp TCRbeta sequences against the CD4 and CD8 repertoires from sorted blood. The table was pulled from immuneACCESS by TCRdb, which kept in-frame rearrangements only. Such tables lose some clones; where checked, under half of the loss comes from unresolved V genes, and the rest has no known cause. That table gives V, J and clone size, and the DNA gave D and trimming. The sample yields roughly 150,000 clones; around 55% were counted once. The ten largest make up just under 20% of the sample.

The V gene is TRBV30 and the J gene is TRBJ2-1; the D segment is perhaps TRBD1 or TRBD2, each sharing 5 matched bases. The sequence was obtained from a human donor with alopecia areata. The source was CD8+ T cells sorted from blood, collected at week 0. CDR3 sequence: CAWRTWGFYNEQFF. The DNA sequence is given as TGTGCCTGGAGGACATGGGGGTTTTACAATGAGCAGTTCTTC.